This T cell receptor beta chain originates from a study of blood T cell repertoires in COVID-19. Per germline, CDR1 LGHNA and CDR2 YNFKEQ. The CDR3 length is 15 residues. The V and J ends lost 3 bases and 4 bases, in that order; junction bases with no gene match: 6. Libraries were prepared by immunoSEQ multiplex PCR; TCRdb keeps only in-frame clonotypes and omits some of them. This table holds about 280,000 clones, 85% to 90% found once. V is TRBV4-2 and J is TRBJ2-7, with TRBD2 matching 10 bases. The specimen was PBMCs or T cells enriched from blood (not recorded which). The receptor was derived from a woman under 30 with acute COVID-19. DNA of the CDR3: TGTGCCAGCAGCCACGGGACTAGCGATGATTACGAGCAGTACTTC. It yields the protein CASSHGTSDDYEQYF.